This T cell receptor beta chain stems from a study of cytomegalovirus exposure and HLA in healthy donors. Looking at the study overall: One earlier analysis, a look at 150 million to 200 million T cells, found roughly 120 million unique TCR beta sequences. An early data release held tens of millions of unique TCRs from HLA-typed donors. Study-level points and caveats: An analysis was carried out later, and it reportedly showed fewer N-insertions in an Asian-associated ancestry cluster than the approximately 700-donor mean. Investigators reported some 150 TCR beta chains as tied to cytomegalovirus.

CDR3 size: 13 residues. Per the germline V gene, CDR1 is MNHNY and CDR2 is SVGAGI (reference sequence). The V end was cut by 7 bases, the J end by 0 bases, with 9 bases between. The PCR employed 60 Vbeta primers together with 13 Jbeta primers. TCRdb keeps only in-frame clones here, not all; method: immunoSEQ multiplex PCR. The repertoire includes fewer than 150,000 clones, roughly 78% of them detected once, and about 2.2% sits in the top ten. As concerns this clone: Its target is unknown.

The sequencing sample was made of PBMCs. The genes are TRBV6-6 and TRBJ1-1, with TRBD1 as a possible D gene (6 bases). This receptor was obtained from a man aged 30 to 45 in good health and CMV-seronegative. The CDR3 coding sequence is TGTGCCAGCACCGGGACAATGAACACTGAAGCTTTCTTT. Translating it yields CASTGTMNTEAFF.